Listed below are T cell receptor beta chains from one sample, sequenced in a study of cytomegalovirus exposure and HLA in healthy donors. The data were produced by immunoSEQ multiplex PCR, yet TCRdb's version contains in-frame clones alone and is incomplete. The repertoire holds about 120,000 clones, with roughly 76% as singletons. Sequencing used PBMCs. These receptors all stem from a man younger than 45 in good health and CMV-seronegative. CDR3s include the opening cysteine and the closing phenylalanine or tryptophan. The order of the fields is D gene, J gene, V gene, clone size, CDR3 protein, CDR3 DNA. The D gene is left open where the match is weak. Part of the rows lack a size; the others show once, few, many or a class for expanded clones.

d_call: NA; j_call: TRBJ2-1; v_call: TRBV5-1; clone_size: NA; cdr3_aa: CASSRVMRGGISNEQFF; cdr3_nt: TGCGCCAGCAGCCGGGTCATGAGGGGGGGAATAAGCAATGAGCAGTTCTTC
d_call: TRBD2; j_call: TRBJ2-1; v_call: TRBV7-6; clone_size: NA; cdr3_aa: CASRPPGGYNEQFF; cdr3_nt: TGTGCCAGCAGGCCTCCGGGGGGTTACAATGAGCAGTTCTTC
d_call: NA; j_call: TRBJ1-5; v_call: TRBV6-6; clone_size: NA; cdr3_aa: CASSSTETNQPQHF; cdr3_nt: TGTGCCAGCAGTTCAACGGAGACGAATCAGCCCCAGCATTTT
d_call: TRBD1; j_call: TRBJ1-1; v_call: TRBV5-1; clone_size: NA; cdr3_aa: CASSFAGTGLVGAEAFF; cdr3_nt: TGCGCCAGCAGCTTTGCCGGGACAGGACTCGTCGGAGCTGAAGCTTTCTTT
d_call: TRBD1; j_call: TRBJ2-7; v_call: TRBV27; clone_size: NA; cdr3_aa: CASSRVGRGYEQYF; cdr3_nt: TGTGCCAGCAGCCGAGTCGGCAGGGGGTACGAGCAGTACTTC
d_call: TRBD2; j_call: TRBJ2-3; v_call: TRBV5-1; clone_size: few; cdr3_aa: CASSFGLAGTKYWGDTQYF; cdr3_nt: TGCGCCAGCAGTTTCGGACTAGCGGGGACGAAATATTGGGGAGATACGCAGTATTTT
d_call: NA; j_call: TRBJ2-3; v_call: TRBV28; clone_size: NA; cdr3_aa: CASSPLFLQYF; cdr3_nt: TGTGCCAGCAGCCCCCTCTTTCTGCAGTATTTT
d_call: NA; j_call: TRBJ2-3; v_call: TRBV2; clone_size: NA; cdr3_aa: CASSDVDTQYF; cdr3_nt: TGTGCCAGCAGTGACGTAGATACGCAGTATTTT
d_call: NA; j_call: TRBJ1-1; v_call: TRBV30; clone_size: NA; cdr3_aa: CAWRRNTEAFF; cdr3_nt: TGTGCCTGGAGGAGGAACACTGAAGCTTTCTTT
d_call: NA; j_call: TRBJ2-7; v_call: TRBV11-2; clone_size: NA; cdr3_aa: CASSLGTRVNYEQYF; cdr3_nt: TGTGCCAGCAGCTTAGGGACTCGGGTGAACTACGAGCAGTACTTC
d_call: NA; j_call: TRBJ2-7; v_call: TRBV5-1; clone_size: NA; cdr3_aa: CASSSAQLTGIGYEQYF; cdr3_nt: TGCGCCAGCAGCTCCGCCCAACTGACAGGTATCGGATACGAGCAGTACTTC
d_call: NA; j_call: TRBJ2-7; v_call: TRBV5-5; clone_size: NA; cdr3_aa: CASRSESAPFGEQYF; cdr3_nt: TGTGCCAGCAGGAGCGAGTCGGCCCCGTTCGGCGAGCAGTACTTC
d_call: TRBD1; j_call: TRBJ2-3; v_call: TRBV9; clone_size: NA; cdr3_aa: CASSNRDRADTQYF; cdr3_nt: TGTGCCAGCAGCAACCGGGACAGGGCAGATACGCAGTATTTT
d_call: TRBD1; j_call: TRBJ1-2; v_call: TRBV10-1; clone_size: NA; cdr3_aa: CARDGDRAGNGYTF; cdr3_nt: TGCGCCAGGGACGGGGACAGGGCAGGAAATGGCTACACCTTC
d_call: TRBD2; j_call: TRBJ2-1; v_call: TRBV9; clone_size: NA; cdr3_aa: CASSPEGAGGGNEQFF; cdr3_nt: TGTGCCAGCAGCCCAGAAGGAGCGGGGGGGGGAAATGAGCAGTTCTTC
d_call: NA; j_call: TRBJ2-1; v_call: TRBV30; clone_size: NA; cdr3_aa: CAWNQRAFYNEQFF; cdr3_nt: TGTGCCTGGAATCAGCGGGCCTTCTACAATGAGCAGTTCTTC
d_call: NA; j_call: TRBJ1-3; v_call: TRBV5-1; clone_size: NA; cdr3_aa: CASSLDFSGNTIYF; cdr3_nt: TGCGCCAGCAGCCTTGACTTCTCTGGAAACACCATATATTTT